The sequence of this TCR beta chain was determined in a study of cytomegalovirus exposure and HLA in healthy donors. Data came from immunoSEQ multiplex PCR; TCRdb stores just in-frame clones and leaves some out. The sample includes some 250,000 clones, nearly 90% of them seen just once. This CDR3 is built from 12 residues. Trimming shortened V by 6 bases and J by 7 bases, and 10 bases separated the two germline ends. CDR1 and CDR2 from the germline V gene are KGHSH and LQKENI. The clonotype was recovered from a woman in her late teens or twenties in good health and CMV-seronegative. Sequences were obtained from PBMCs. The chain carries TRBV18 and TRBJ1-5; D is perhaps TRBD1 (5 bases). The CDR3 loop is CASSGGDQPQHF. The DNA of the CDR3 is TGTGCCAGCTCGGGGGGGGACCAGCCCCAGCATTTT.